The entry that follows covers one T cell receptor (beta chain) sequence. Its antigen is not identified. Likely unrecorded immune exposures existed in these nominally healthy donors. The data were obtained in a study of cytomegalovirus exposure and HLA in healthy donors. Looking at the study overall: Among about 179 million T cells, an earlier analysis found around 100 million unique TCR beta sequences.

Study-level points and caveats: Trimming of TCR beta V- and J-genes showed a link, identified in a later analysis, to a missense DCLRE1C variant.

It was with 60 Vbeta and 13 Jbeta primers that the PCR ran. Libraries were prepared by immunoSEQ multiplex PCR; TCRdb keeps only in-frame clonotypes and omits some of them. This sample's table reports around 57,000 clones. There are 14 residues in the CDR3. Between the trimmed V and J ends, which lost 6 bases and 8 bases, there was a span of 18 bases. Germline values: CDR1 KGHSH, CDR2 LQKENI. This receptor was obtained from a woman aged 45-65 years in good health and CMV-seropositive. The chain joins TRBV18 to TRBJ2-3; D is possibly TRBD1 (5 bases). Sequencing input: PBMCs. CDR3 amino acids: CASSLSLGQGTQYF. The CDR3 nucleotides read TGTGCCAGCTCCCTGAGCTTGGGGCAAGGTACGCAGTATTTT.